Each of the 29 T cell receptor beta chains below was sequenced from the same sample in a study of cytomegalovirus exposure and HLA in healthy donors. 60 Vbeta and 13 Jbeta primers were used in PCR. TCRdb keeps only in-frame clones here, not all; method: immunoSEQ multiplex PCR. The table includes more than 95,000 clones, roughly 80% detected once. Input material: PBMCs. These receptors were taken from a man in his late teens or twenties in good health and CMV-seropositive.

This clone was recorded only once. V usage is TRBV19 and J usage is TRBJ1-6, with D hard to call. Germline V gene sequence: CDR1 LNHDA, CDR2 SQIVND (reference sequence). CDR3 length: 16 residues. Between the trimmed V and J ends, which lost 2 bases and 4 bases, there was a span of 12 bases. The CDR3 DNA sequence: TGTGCCAGTAGTATACTGAGTGCCTCTTATAATTCACCCCTCCACTTT. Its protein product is CASSILSASYNSPLHF.

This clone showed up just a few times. The CDR3 here is CASSETGGNTIYF. The CDR3 DNA sequence: TGTGCCAGCAGTGAGACAGGCGGAAACACCATATATTTT. The genes are TRBV2 and TRBJ1-3; TRBD1 is a possible D gene (6 bases). The CDR3 consists of 13 residues. Trimming shortened V by 3 bases and J by 4 bases, and 7 bases separated the two germline ends. Looked up from germline, CDR1 is SNHLY and CDR2 is FYNNEI.

The CDR3 bases are TGCAGCGTTGGACACGGGGAGAACACTGAAGCTTTCTTT. Encoded protein: CSVGHGENTEAFF. The gene calls are TRBV29-1 and TRBJ1-1; D not certain. V was pared by 4 bases and J by 1 base, with 10 bases between. The CDR3 has 13 residues. Germline V gene sequence: CDR1 SQVTM, CDR2 ANQGSEA.

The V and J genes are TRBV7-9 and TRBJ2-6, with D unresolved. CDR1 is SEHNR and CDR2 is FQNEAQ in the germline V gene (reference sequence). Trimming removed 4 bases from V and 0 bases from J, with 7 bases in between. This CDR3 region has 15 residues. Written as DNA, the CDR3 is TGTGCCAGCAGCTCGGTTATCTCTGGGGCCAACGTCCTGACTTTC. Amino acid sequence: CASSSVISGANVLTF.

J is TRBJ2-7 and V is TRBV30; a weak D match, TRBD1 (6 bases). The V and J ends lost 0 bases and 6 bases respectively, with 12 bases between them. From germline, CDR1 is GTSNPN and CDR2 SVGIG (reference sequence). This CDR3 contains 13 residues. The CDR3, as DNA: TGTGCCTGGAGTGTACTTACAGGGATCGAGCAGTACTTC. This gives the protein CAWSVLTGIEQYF.

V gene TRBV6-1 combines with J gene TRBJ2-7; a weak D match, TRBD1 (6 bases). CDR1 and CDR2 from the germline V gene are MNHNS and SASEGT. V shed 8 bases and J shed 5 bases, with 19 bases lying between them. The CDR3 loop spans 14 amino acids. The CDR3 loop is CASGRGAGDHEQYF. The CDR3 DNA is TGTGCCAGCGGAAGAGGGGCAGGGGATCACGAGCAGTACTTC.

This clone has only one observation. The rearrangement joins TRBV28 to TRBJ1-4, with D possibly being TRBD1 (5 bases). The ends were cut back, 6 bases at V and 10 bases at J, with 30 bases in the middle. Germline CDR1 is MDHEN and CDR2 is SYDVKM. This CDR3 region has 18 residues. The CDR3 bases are TGTGCCAGCAGAGGCTTGGAAGGGGCTTTTTCCCCGAGTTCAAAACTGTTTTTT. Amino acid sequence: CASRGLEGAFSPSSKLFF.

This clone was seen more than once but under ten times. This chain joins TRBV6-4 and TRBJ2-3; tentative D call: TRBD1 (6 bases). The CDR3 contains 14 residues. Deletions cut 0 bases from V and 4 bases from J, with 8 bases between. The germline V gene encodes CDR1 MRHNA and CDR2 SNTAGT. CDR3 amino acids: CASSDSGAPDTQYF. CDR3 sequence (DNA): TGTGCCAGCAGTGACTCGGGGGCCCCAGATACGCAGTATTTT.

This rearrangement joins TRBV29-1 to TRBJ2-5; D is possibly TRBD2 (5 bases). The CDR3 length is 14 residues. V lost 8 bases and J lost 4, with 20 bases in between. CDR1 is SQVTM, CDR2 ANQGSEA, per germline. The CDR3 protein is CSTTPSPAGETQYF. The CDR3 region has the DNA TGCAGCACCACCCCGAGCCCCGCGGGAGAGACCCAGTACTTC.

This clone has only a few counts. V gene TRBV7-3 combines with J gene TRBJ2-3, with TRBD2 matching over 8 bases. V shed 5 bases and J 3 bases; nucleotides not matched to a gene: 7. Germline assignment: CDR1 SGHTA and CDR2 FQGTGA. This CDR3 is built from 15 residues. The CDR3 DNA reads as TGTGCCAGCAGCCCGTCGGGAGGGAGGACAGATACGCAGTATTTT. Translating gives CASSPSGGRTDTQYF.

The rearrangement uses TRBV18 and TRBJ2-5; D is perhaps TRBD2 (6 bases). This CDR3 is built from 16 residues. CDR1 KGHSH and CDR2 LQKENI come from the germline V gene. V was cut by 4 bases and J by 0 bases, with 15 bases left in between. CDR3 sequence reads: CASSRTGLLYQETQYF. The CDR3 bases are TGTGCCAGCTCACGGACGGGACTCCTGTACCAAGAGACCCAGTACTTC.

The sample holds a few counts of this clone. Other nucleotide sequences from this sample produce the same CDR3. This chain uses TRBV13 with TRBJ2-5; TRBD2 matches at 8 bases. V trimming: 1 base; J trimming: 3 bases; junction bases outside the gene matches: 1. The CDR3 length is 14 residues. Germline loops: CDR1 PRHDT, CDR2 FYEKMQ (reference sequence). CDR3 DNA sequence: TGTGCCAGCAGCTTAGCGGGGGGGAAAGAGACCCAGTACTTC. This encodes CASSLAGGKETQYF. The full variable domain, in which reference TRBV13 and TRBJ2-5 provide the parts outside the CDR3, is AAGVIQSPRHLIKEKRETATLKCYPIPRHDTVYWYQQGPGQDPQFLISFYEKMQSDKGSIPDRFSAQQFSDYHSELNMSSLELGDSALYFCASSLAGGKETQYFGPGTRLLVL.

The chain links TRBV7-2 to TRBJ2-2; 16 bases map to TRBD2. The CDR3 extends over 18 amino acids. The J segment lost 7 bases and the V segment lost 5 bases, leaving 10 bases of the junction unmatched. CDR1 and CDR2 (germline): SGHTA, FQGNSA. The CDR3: CASSRGLAGGSADGELFF. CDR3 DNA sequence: TGTGCCAGCAGCCGGGGACTAGCGGGGGGGTCGGCGGACGGGGAGCTGTTTTTT.

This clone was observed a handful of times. The CDR3 here is CASSEVQGTDTQYF. The CDR3 DNA reads TGTGCCAGCAGTGAAGTCCAGGGCACAGATACGCAGTATTTT. The rearrangement uses TRBV2 and TRBJ2-3, with D unresolved. CDR1 SNHLY and CDR2 FYNNEI come from the germline V gene. CDR3 size: 14 residues. Deletions cut 1 base from V and 1 base from J, with 6 bases between. Based on the CDR3 plus reference TRBV2 and TRBJ2-3, the full variable domain is EPEVTQTPSHQVTQMGQEVILRCVPISNHLYFYWYRQILGQKVEFLVSFYNNEISEKSEIFDDQFSVERPDGSNFTLKIRSTKLEDSAMYFCASSEVQGTDTQYFGPGTRLTVL.

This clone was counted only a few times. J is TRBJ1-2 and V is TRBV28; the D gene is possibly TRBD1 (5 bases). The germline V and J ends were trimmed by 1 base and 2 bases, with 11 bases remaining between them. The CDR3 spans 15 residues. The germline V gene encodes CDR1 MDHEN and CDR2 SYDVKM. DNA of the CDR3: TGTGCCAGCAGTTTATTCTTTTGGGGCAACTATGGCTACACCTTC. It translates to CASSLFFWGNYGYTF.

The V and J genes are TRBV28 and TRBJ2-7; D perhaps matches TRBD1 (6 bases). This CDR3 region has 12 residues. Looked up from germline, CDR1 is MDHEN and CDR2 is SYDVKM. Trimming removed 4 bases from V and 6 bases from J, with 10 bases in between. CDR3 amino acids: CASSSQGPEQYF. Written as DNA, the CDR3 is TGTGCCAGCAGTTCACAGGGTCCCGAGCAGTACTTC.

CDR3 nucleotides: TGTGCCAGCAGCGGAGGAGATACGCAGTATTTT. It translates to CASSGGDTQYF. The chain is built from TRBV11-2 and TRBJ2-3; TRBD2 might be the D (5 bases). This CDR3 contains 11 residues. V was cut by 5 bases and J by 5 bases, with 5 bases left in between. CDR1 and CDR2 (germline): SGHAT, FQNNGV.

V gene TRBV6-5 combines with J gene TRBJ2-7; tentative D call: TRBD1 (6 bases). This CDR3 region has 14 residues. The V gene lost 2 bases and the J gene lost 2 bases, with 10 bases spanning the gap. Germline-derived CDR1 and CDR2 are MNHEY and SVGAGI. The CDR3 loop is CASSYGRGTYEQYF. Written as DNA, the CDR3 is TGTGCCAGCAGTTACGGCAGGGGAACCTACGAGCAGTACTTC.

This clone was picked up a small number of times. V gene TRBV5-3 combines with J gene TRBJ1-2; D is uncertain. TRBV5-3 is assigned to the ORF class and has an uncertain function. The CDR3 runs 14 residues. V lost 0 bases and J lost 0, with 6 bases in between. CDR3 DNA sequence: TGTGCCAGAAGCTTGGCCTACGCTAACTATGGCTACACCTTC. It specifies CARSLAYANYGYTF.

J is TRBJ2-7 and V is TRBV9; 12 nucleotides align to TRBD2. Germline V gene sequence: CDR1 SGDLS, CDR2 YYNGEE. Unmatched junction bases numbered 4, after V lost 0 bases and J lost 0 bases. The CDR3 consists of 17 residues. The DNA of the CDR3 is TGTGCCAGCAGCGTAGCTAGCGGGGGGGTCCCCTCCTACGAGCAGTACTTC. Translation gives CASSVASGGVPSYEQYF.

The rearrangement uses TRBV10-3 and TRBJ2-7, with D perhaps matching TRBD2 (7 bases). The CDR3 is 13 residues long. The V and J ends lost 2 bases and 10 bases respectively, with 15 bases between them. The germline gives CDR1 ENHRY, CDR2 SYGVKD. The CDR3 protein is CAISETGGGLQYF. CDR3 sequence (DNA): TGTGCCATCAGTGAGACTGGGGGGGGGCTCCAGTACTTC.

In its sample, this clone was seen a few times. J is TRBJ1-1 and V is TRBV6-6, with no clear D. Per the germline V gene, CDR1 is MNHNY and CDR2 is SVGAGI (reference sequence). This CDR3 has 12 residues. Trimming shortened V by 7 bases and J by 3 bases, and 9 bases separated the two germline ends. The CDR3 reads CASTQRDTEAFF. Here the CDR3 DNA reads TGTGCCAGCACCCAGAGGGACACTGAAGCTTTCTTT.

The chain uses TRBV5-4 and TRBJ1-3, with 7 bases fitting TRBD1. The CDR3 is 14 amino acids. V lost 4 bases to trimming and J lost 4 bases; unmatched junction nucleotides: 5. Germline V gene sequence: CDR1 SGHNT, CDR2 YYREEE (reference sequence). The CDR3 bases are TGTGCCAGCAGCAACGGACAGGTCGGAAACACCATATATTTT. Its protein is CASSNGQVGNTIYF.

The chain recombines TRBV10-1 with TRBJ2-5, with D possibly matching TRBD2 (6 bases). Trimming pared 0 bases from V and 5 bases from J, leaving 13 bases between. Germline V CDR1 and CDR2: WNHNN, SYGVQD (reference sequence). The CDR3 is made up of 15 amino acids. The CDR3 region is CASSESSRGTETQYF. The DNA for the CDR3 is TGCGCCAGCAGTGAGTCTAGCCGGGGGACGGAGACCCAGTACTTC.

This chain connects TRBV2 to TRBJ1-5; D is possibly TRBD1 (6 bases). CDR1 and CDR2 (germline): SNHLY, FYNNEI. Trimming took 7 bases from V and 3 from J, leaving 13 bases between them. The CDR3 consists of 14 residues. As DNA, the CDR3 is TGTGCCAGCACCATCGAGGGGGTCAATCAGCCCCAGCATTTT. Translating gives CASTIEGVNQPQHF.

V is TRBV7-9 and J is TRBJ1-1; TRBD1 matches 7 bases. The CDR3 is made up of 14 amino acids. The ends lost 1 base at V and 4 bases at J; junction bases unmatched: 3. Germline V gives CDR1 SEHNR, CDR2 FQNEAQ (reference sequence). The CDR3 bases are TGTGCCAGCAGCTTAGGGCAGGGGGTCACTGAAGCTTTCTTT. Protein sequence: CASSLGQGVTEAFF.

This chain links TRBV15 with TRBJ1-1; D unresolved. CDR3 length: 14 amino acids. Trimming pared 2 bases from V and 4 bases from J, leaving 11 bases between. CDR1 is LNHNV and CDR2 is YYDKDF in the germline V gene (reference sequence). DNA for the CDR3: TGTGCCACCAGCAGACACGGACTGGGCACTGAAGCTTTCTTT. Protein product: CATSRHGLGTEAFF.

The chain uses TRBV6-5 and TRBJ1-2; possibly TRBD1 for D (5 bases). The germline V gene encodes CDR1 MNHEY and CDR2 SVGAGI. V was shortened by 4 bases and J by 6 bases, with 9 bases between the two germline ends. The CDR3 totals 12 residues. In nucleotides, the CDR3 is TGTGCCAGCAGTTCCCCGGGGGATGGCTACACCTTC. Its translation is CASSSPGDGYTF.

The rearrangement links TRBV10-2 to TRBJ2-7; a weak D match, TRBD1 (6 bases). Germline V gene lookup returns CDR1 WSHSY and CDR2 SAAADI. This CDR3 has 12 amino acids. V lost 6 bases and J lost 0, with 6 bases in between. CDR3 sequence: CASRDSSYEQYF. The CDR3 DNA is TGCGCCAGCAGGGACAGCTCCTACGAGCAGTACTTC.